This is a list of T cell receptor beta chains from one sample in a study of regulatory T cells in long-lasting Graves disease. TCRdb independently ran MiXCR on the multiplex PCR reads; one entry per CDR3 protein. The sample carries 400,000 to 500,000 distinct CDR3 sequences, about 16% recorded once. These same records also appear under a second study, on T cells in Graves' hyperthyroidism and ophthalmopathy.

The sample in question was peripheral blood mononuclear cells (PBMCs), obtained at new diagnosis, from a patient treated with antithyroid drugs. The origin of the receptors is a woman aged 18-29 years with Graves disease. The CDR3 runs from the conserved cysteine through the conserved F or W. Each record gives: D gene, J gene, V gene, clone size, CDR3 DNA, CDR3 protein. The D gene is left open where the match is weak. Only some rows state a clone size, as once, few, many or a class for expanded clones.

NA TRBJ2-5 TRBV20-1 many TGCAGTGCTAATAACAGGGGGGGGGAGACCCAGTACTTC CSANNRGGETQYF
TRBD2 TRBJ2-5 TRBV5-5 many TGTGCCAGCAGCTTGGCGGCGGGAGGATCCGCGGAGACCCAGTACTTC CASSLAAGGSAETQYF
NA TRBJ2-1 TRBV27 NA TGTGCCAGCGCGACCCTCTTCGGTGATGAGCAGTTCTTC CASATLFGDEQFF
NA TRBJ2-4 TRBV6-2/TRBV6-3 NA TGTGCCAGCACTGGCAAAAACATTCAGTACTTC CASTGKNIQYF
NA TRBJ2-1 TRBV12-5 NA TGTGCTAGTGGGTCCTTCTCCTACAATGAGCAGTTCTTC CASGSFSYNEQFF
NA TRBJ2-2 TRBV20-1 many TGCAGTGCCCCCCGGGAGTGGGACACCGGGGAGCTGTTTTTT CSAPREWDTGELFF
NA TRBJ1-3 TRBV12-3/TRBV12-4 few TGTGCCAGCAAACCGACAGGATTCATCGGCACCATATATTTT CASKPTGFIGTIYF
TRBD2 TRBJ2-3 TRBV20-1 once TGCAGAGTAGCGGGAGGGCCAGGAGATACGCAGTATTTT CRVAGGPGDTQYF
NA TRBJ1-5 TRBV28 many TGTGCCAGCACTACCCCCCGCAGGGGTGGCAATCAGCCCCAGCATTTT CASTTPRRGGNQPQHF
TRBD1 TRBJ2-7 TRBV29-1 many TGCAGCGTCCTCGGGACAGGGATCTACGAGCAGTACTTC CSVLGTGIYEQYF
NA TRBJ2-1 TRBV7-9 NA TGTGCCAGCAGCTCCCTACTCGGGACTGCGAGCTCCTACAATGAGCAGTTCTTC CASSSLLGTASSYNEQFF
NA TRBJ1-1 TRBV12-3/TRBV12-4 many TGTGCCAGCAGTTTCGCCGGGAACACTGAAGCTTTCTTT CASSFAGNTEAFF
NA TRBJ2-7 TRBV6-1 many TGTGCCAGCAGAAACCTAGCCGCCTACGAGCAGTACTTC CASRNLAAYEQYF
NA TRBJ2-7 TRBV12-3/TRBV12-4 many TGTGCCAGCAGTCGCAGGGGAACCTACGAGCAGTACTTC CASSRRGTYEQYF
TRBD1 TRBJ1-5 TRBV29-1 few TGCAGCGTTGTGGTGGCCACAGGGGGCCCGAATAGCAATCAGCCCCAGCATTTT CSVVVATGGPNSNQPQHF
NA TRBJ2-3 TRBV4-3 many TGCGCCAGCAGCCAAGGGGGACGGGGGGATACGCAGTATTTT CASSQGGRGDTQYF
TRBD1 TRBJ2-3 TRBV5-1 few TGCGCCAGCAGCTTGGCAGGGACAGCTAGCACAGATACGCAGTATTTT CASSLAGTASTDTQYF
NA TRBJ2-3 TRBV7-9 NA TGTGCCAGCAGCCCCACCATTGCAGATACGCAGTATTTT CASSPTIADTQYF
NA TRBJ1-1 TRBV7-6 many TGTGCCAGCAGCTTACTCACGAACACTGAAGCTTTCTTT CASSLLTNTEAFF
TRBD2 TRBJ2-5 TRBV27 many TGTGCCAGCAGTTTAGAACTAGCGGGAGTTGAGACCCAGTACTTC CASSLELAGVETQYF
NA TRBJ2-5 TRBV11-2 NA TGTGCCAGCAGCTTGGTGTCCCAGAGCTCCTACAATGAGCAGTACTTC CASSLVSQSSYNEQYF
NA TRBJ1-5 TRBV15 many TGTGCCACCAGCAGCTTCAATCAGCCCCAGCATTTT CATSSFNQPQHF
NA TRBJ2-3 TRBV7-3 few TGTGCCAGCAGCGCAGGGGTAGCCACAGATACGCAGTATTTT CASSAGVATDTQYF
TRBD2 TRBJ2-3 TRBV27 many TGTGCCAGCAGAAAACGGACTAGCGGGAGTGCAGATACGCAGTATTTT CASRKRTSGSADTQYF
NA TRBJ1-2 TRBV20-1 many TGCAGTGCCTCCGTGGGGAGGGACTATGGCTACACCTTC CSASVGRDYGYTF
NA TRBJ1-1 TRBV7-3 few TGTGCCAGCAGCCAAACCACAGCTATGAACACTGAAGCTTTCTTT CASSQTTAMNTEAFF
NA TRBJ2-7 TRBV6-5 many TGTGCCAGCAGTTTTTCCAGGGACTCCTACGAGCAGTACTTC CASSFSRDSYEQYF
TRBD1 TRBJ2-7 TRBV7-2 NA TGTGCCAGCAGCTTGAGGACAGGGGGTTACGGCGAGCAGTACTTC CASSLRTGGYGEQYF
TRBD1 TRBJ2-3 TRBV6-1 many TGTGCCAGCAGACGGGACAGGCGGTTCACAGATACGCAGTATTTT CASRRDRRFTDTQYF
NA TRBJ2-7 TRBV10-2 many TGCGCCAGCAGGAGCACAGGGGGGGATTACGAGCAGTACTTC CASRSTGGDYEQYF
TRBD1 TRBJ2-7 TRBV20-1 NA TGCAGTGCCCCTGAGGGGACAGACATCTACGAGCAGTACTTC CSAPEGTDIYEQYF
NA TRBJ1-2 TRBV6-1 NA TGTGCCAGCATGCTTGGCGGCTACACCTTC CASMLGGYTF
NA TRBJ2-7 TRBV15 many TGTGCCACCAGCAGAGATTGGGACTCGAGCTCCTACGAGCAGTACTTC CATSRDWDSSSYEQYF
NA TRBJ1-1 TRBV30 few TGTGCCTGGAGTCCCAGGGGAGACACTGAAGCTTTCTTT CAWSPRGDTEAFF
NA TRBJ2-3 TRBV20-1 many TGCAGTGCTAGGCAAGGGGGAGATACGCAGTATTTT CSARQGGDTQYF
NA TRBJ2-2 TRBV10-1 few TGCGCCAGCAGTGAGTACACAGGATACACCGGGGAGCTGTTTTTT CASSEYTGYTGELFF
TRBD1 TRBJ2-7 TRBV7-9 many TGTGCCAGCAGCTCCGACAGGGGCGGTCTTCCCTACGAGCAGTACTTC CASSSDRGGLPYEQYF